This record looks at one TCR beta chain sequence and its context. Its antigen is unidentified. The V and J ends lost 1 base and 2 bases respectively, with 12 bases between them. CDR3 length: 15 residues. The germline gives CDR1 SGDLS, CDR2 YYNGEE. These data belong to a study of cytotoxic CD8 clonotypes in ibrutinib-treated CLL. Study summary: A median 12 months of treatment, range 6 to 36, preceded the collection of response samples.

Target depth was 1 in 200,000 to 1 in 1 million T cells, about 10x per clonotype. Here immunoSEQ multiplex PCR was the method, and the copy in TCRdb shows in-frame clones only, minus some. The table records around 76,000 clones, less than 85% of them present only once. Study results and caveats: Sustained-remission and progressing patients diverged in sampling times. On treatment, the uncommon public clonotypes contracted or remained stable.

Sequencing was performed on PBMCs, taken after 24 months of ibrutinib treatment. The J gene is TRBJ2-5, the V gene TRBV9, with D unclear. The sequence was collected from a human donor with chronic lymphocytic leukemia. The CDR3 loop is CASSVNPVIQETQYF. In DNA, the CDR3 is TGTGCCAGCAGCGTAAACCCCGTCATTCAAGAGACCCAGTACTTC.